Below, 27 T cell receptor beta chains from the same sample are listed, as sequenced in a study of shared clonotypes between healthy human individuals. Naive CD8 cells lacked CD45RO and underwent positive selection for CCR7, leaving out terminally differentiated effector memory CD45RA+ cells. Sequenced by immunoSEQ multiplex PCR; TCRdb stores in-frame clones only, minus some. The sample has more than 550,000 clones; 92% are singletons. Source material: naive CD8+ T cells sorted from blood. These receptors all stem from a man aged 25-40 years in good health.

The genes are TRBV11-2 and TRBJ2-1, with 10 bases identical to TRBD2. The V gene's germline CDR1 is SGHAT and CDR2 FQNNGV. V gave up 5 bases and J gave up 4 bases; unmatched junction bases: 8. The CDR3 length is 16 residues. CDR3 DNA: TGTGCCAGCAGCCTAACGTCGGGACTAGCGTACAATGAGCAGTTCTTC. Translated, it gives CASSLTSGLAYNEQFF.

V and J are TRBV4-1 and TRBJ1-4; no firm D call. The CDR3 consists of 14 residues. The germline V gene encodes CDR1 MGHRA and CDR2 YSYEKL. V shed 7 bases and J shed 4 bases, with 13 bases lying between them. The CDR3: CASNLVRGNEKLFF. Written as DNA, the CDR3 is TGCGCCAGCAACCTCGTGCGGGGTAATGAAAAACTGTTTTTT.

V usage is TRBV25-1 and J usage is TRBJ2-2; D may be TRBD1 (7 bases). The CDR3 consists of 11 residues. The germline CDR1 and CDR2 sequences are MGHDK and SYGVNS. The V and J ends lost 10 bases and 7 bases respectively, with 10 bases between them. The CDR3 protein is CATQGGGELFF. DNA for the CDR3: TGTGCCACTCAGGGGGGCGGGGAGCTGTTTTTT.

The chain joins TRBV4-1 to TRBJ2-3; 9 bases are shared with TRBD1. V trimming: 0 bases; J trimming: 1 base; junction bases outside the gene matches: 2. This CDR3 comprises 16 residues. Per the germline V gene, CDR1 is MGHRA and CDR2 is YSYEKL. CDR3 coding DNA: TGCGCCAGCAGCCAAGAGGGACAGGGAGGCACAGATACGCAGTATTTT. As protein: CASSQEGQGGTDTQYF.

The V and J genes are TRBV19 and TRBJ2-3; D may be TRBD1 (5 bases). From germline, CDR1 is LNHDA and CDR2 SQIVND (reference sequence). Trimming took 3 bases from V and 3 from J, leaving 13 bases between them. This CDR3 comprises 15 residues. CDR3: CASSIQGRNTDTQYF. CDR3 bases: TGTGCCAGTAGTATTCAGGGTAGGAATACAGATACGCAGTATTTT.

The chain employs TRBV28 and TRBJ1-4; TRBD1 aligns across 8 bases. The germline CDR1 and CDR2 sequences are MDHEN and SYDVKM. J was trimmed by 8 bases and V by 6 bases; bases with no gene match: 11. The CDR3 spans 15 residues. The DNA of the CDR3 is TGTGCCAGCAGCAGAGACAGGGGCCTAGGGGAAAAACTGTTTTTT. Translated, it gives CASSRDRGLGEKLFF.

The genes are TRBV7-2 and TRBJ1-3; D might be TRBD1 (5 bases). Germline values: CDR1 SGHTA, CDR2 FQGNSA. The CDR3 is 18 residues long. The V end lost 4 bases, the J end lost 0 bases, and 19 bases lay between the germline ends. In nucleotides, the CDR3 is TGTGCCAGCAGCTCCCGATGGGGCGGCGGGTACTCTGGAAACACCATATATTTT. This gives the protein CASSSRWGGGYSGNTIYF.

This chain links TRBV28 with TRBJ2-3; perhaps TRBD1 as D (5 bases). This CDR3 has 18 amino acids. V was clipped by 4 bases and J by 5 bases, with 25 bases between them. Germline CDR1 is MDHEN and CDR2 is SYDVKM. The CDR3 sequence is CASSSSIRGAVDRDTQYF. CDR3 bases: TGTGCCAGCAGTTCCTCAATCCGTGGGGCGGTCGACAGAGATACGCAGTATTTT.

This sequence joins TRBV13 and TRBJ2-1, with 11 bases identical to TRBD2. The CDR3 has 15 amino acids. V shed 4 bases and J 2 bases; nucleotides not matched to a gene: 1. The germline CDR1 and CDR2 sequences are PRHDT and FYEKMQ (reference sequence). The DNA of the CDR3 is TGTGCCAGCAGCTCGGGACTAGCGGCCTACAATGAGCAGTTCTTC. Translated: CASSSGLAAYNEQFF.

V and J are TRBV7-9 and TRBJ1-2, with a weak D call TRBD1 (5 bases). The CDR3 runs 15 residues. The ends were cut back, 0 bases at V and 3 bases at J, with 11 bases in the middle. Per the germline V gene, CDR1 is SEHNR and CDR2 is FQNEAQ (reference sequence). The CDR3 spells CASSLAPGGDYGYTF. In DNA, the CDR3 is TGTGCCAGCAGCTTAGCCCCGGGGGGTGACTATGGCTACACCTTC. The variable domain in full, with the rest retrieved from reference TRBV7-9 and TRBJ1-2, is DTGVSQNPRHKITKRGQNVTFRCDPISEHNRLYWYRQTLGQGPEFLTYFQNEAQLEKSRLLSDRFSAERPKGSFSTLEIQRTEQGDSAMYLCASSLAPGGDYGYTFGSGTRLTVV.

This chain links TRBV13 with TRBJ2-5; 8 bases match TRBD1. Germline trimming cut 4 bases from V and 1 base from J; bases unmatched to any gene: 11. This CDR3 comprises 17 residues. The germline V gene encodes CDR1 PRHDT and CDR2 FYEKMQ (reference sequence). CDR3 protein: CASSWVDRENLQETQYF. CDR3 coding DNA: TGTGCCAGCAGCTGGGTGGACAGGGAGAACCTCCAAGAGACCCAGTACTTC.

The J gene is TRBJ1-5, the V gene TRBV7-8; D gene uncertain. V was pared by 5 bases and J by 5 bases, with 19 bases between. CDR1 is SGHVS, CDR2 FQNEAQ, per germline. The CDR3 covers 16 residues. In DNA, the CDR3 is TGTGCCAGCAGCGAAGTCCGAACGAGACGCGATCAGCCCCAGCATTTT. Translated, it gives CASSEVRTRRDQPQHF.

The chain recombines TRBV5-1 with TRBJ1-5; D gene uncertain. V was pared by 5 bases and J by 1 base, with 7 bases between. CDR3 length equals 13 residues. Germline V lookup: CDR1 SGHRS, CDR2 YFSETQ. The DNA for the CDR3 is TGCGCCAGCAGGCCCGGCAGCAATCAGCCCCAGCATTTT. Protein sequence: CASRPGSNQPQHF.

A single count supports this clone. The V gene is TRBV2, the J gene TRBJ2-3; D gene unclear. The CDR3 totals 10 residues. CDR1 and CDR2 from the germline V gene are SNHLY and FYNNEI. V lost 6 bases and J lost 13, with 11 bases in between. CDR3 in DNA: TGTGCCAGCAGGGGGTCAAAGGAGTATTTT. It codes for CASRGSKEYF.

V usage is TRBV5-1 and J usage is TRBJ2-1, with 11 bases fitting TRBD2. There are 17 residues in the CDR3. From germline, CDR1 is SGHRS and CDR2 YFSETQ. Trimming cost V 2 bases and J 5 bases; bases outside gene matches: 9. The CDR3 protein is CASSFRMTSGNDNEQFF. CDR3 nucleotide sequence: TGCGCCAGCAGCTTTAGGATGACTAGCGGGAACGACAATGAGCAGTTCTTC.

The V and J genes are TRBV28 and TRBJ2-1; 11 bases align to TRBD2. J was trimmed by 2 bases and V by 5 bases; bases with no gene match: 2. CDR1 is MDHEN, CDR2 SYDVKM, per germline. This CDR3 comprises 15 residues. The CDR3 protein is CASSIAGGPYNEQFF. The CDR3 DNA reads TGTGCCAGCAGTATAGCGGGAGGGCCCTACAATGAGCAGTTCTTC.

The chain links TRBV23-1 to TRBJ1-2; D uncertain. TRBV23-1 is an open reading frame, and its role is uncertain. Trimming stripped 2 bases from V and 4 bases from J, with 11 bases between. The CDR3 runs to 14 residues. The CDR3 here is CASSQIPYIYGYTF. In DNA, the CDR3 is TGCGCCAGCAGTCAAATACCGTATATCTATGGCTACACCTTC.

The chain uses TRBV27 and TRBJ2-4; 7 bases fit TRBD1. The CDR3 totals 16 residues. CDR1 and CDR2 from the germline V gene are MNHEY and SMNVEV (reference sequence). The J segment lost 6 bases and the V segment lost 0 bases, leaving 8 bases of the junction unmatched. CDR3 region: CASSLSWGQWGNIQYF. Here the CDR3 DNA reads TGTGCCAGCAGTTTATCGTGGGGACAGTGGGGAAACATTCAGTACTTC.

The chain has TRBV5-4 and TRBJ2-7, with a tentative D call TRBD2 (6 bases). CDR1 and CDR2 from the germline V gene are SGHNT and YYREEE (reference sequence). CDR3 size: 13 residues. V lost 5 bases to trimming and J lost 4 bases, with 13 bases between them. Written as DNA, the CDR3 is TGTGCCAGCAGATCGGGACTTTCGTACGAGCAGTACTTC. Protein product: CASRSGLSYEQYF.

This rearrangement joins TRBV27 to TRBJ2-5, with 7 bases aligning to TRBD2. The germline V gene has CDR1 MNHEY and CDR2 SMNVEV (reference sequence). Losses at the gene ends were 5 bases for V and 3 bases for J; bases not matched to a gene: 18. The CDR3 has 18 residues. The CDR3 reads CASSHQTPGGRGEETQYF. CDR3 sequence (DNA): TGTGCCAGCAGTCATCAAACCCCAGGTGGGAGGGGTGAAGAGACCCAGTACTTC.

V gene TRBV4-1 combines with J gene TRBJ2-7; D is ambiguous. The CDR3 covers 14 residues. CDR1 and CDR2 (germline): MGHRA, YSYEKL. The V and J ends lost 1 base and 5 bases respectively, with 12 bases between them. CDR3 DNA: TGCGCCAGCAGCCAAGCTCTGGGGAAGAACGAGCAGTACTTC. It encodes CASSQALGKNEQYF.

The chain employs TRBV7-9 and TRBJ1-5; 7 bases agree with TRBD1. Germline V CDR1 and CDR2: SEHNR, FQNEAQ (reference sequence). V lost 4 bases, J lost 0 bases, and 3 bases stayed unmatched. The CDR3 covers 15 residues. The CDR3 region has the DNA TGTGCCAGCAGCTGGGGACAGCATAGCAATCAGCCCCAGCATTTT. It encodes CASSWGQHSNQPQHF. Combining the CDR3 with reference TRBV7-9 and TRBJ1-5 gives the whole variable domain DTGVSQNPRHKITKRGQNVTFRCDPISEHNRLYWYRQTLGQGPEFLTYFQNEAQLEKSRLLSDRFSAERPKGSFSTLEIQRTEQGDSAMYLCASSWGQHSNQPQHFGDGTRLSIL.

The chain has TRBV29-1 and TRBJ2-7; tentatively, D is TRBD2 (6 bases). The ends were cut back, 5 bases at V and 0 bases at J, with 17 bases in the middle. Germline V gives CDR1 SQVTM, CDR2 ANQGSEA. The CDR3 runs to 15 residues. CDR3 coding DNA: TGCAGCGTTCGGGTTCGGGAGTCTTCCTCCTACGAGCAGTACTTC. It translates to CSVRVRESSSYEQYF.

This clone has a handful of counts. This sequence joins TRBV29-1 and TRBJ2-7; TRBD1 matches at 7 bases. Trimming at V came to 2 bases and at J to 2 bases, leaving 9 bases not matched to a gene. Germline V CDR1 and CDR2: SQVTM, ANQGSEA. The CDR3 covers 15 residues. The CDR3 sequence is CSVETLGQETYEQYF. The CDR3 DNA reads as TGCAGCGTTGAAACCCTAGGACAGGAAACCTACGAGCAGTACTTC.

J is TRBJ2-1 and V is TRBV30; no clear D gene. The CDR3 is 10 residues long. V lost 4 bases and J lost 8, with 6 bases in between. Germline CDR1 is GTSNPN and CDR2 is SVGIG (reference sequence). The DNA for the CDR3 is TGTGCCTGGACCGGGTATGAGCAGTTCTTC. It encodes CAWTGYEQFF.

The chain employs TRBV28 and TRBJ2-7; no definite D call. This CDR3 has 16 amino acids. The V end lost 6 bases, the J end lost 0 bases, and 18 bases lay between the germline ends. Germline loops: CDR1 MDHEN, CDR2 SYDVKM. As DNA, the CDR3 is TGTGCCAGCAGCCTATGGGTGGGCGCGAGCTCCTACGAGCAGTACTTC. Translating gives CASSLWVGASSYEQYF.

J is TRBJ2-7 and V is TRBV11-3; D remains unclear. Germline V gene data show CDR1 as SGHNT and CDR2 as YENEEA. The CDR3 extends over 11 amino acids. V was pared by 3 bases and J by 7 bases, with 7 bases between. CDR3 sequence: CASSFPGEQYF. Written as DNA, the CDR3 is TGTGCCAGCAGCTTCCCCGGGGAGCAGTACTTC.